The 20 T cell receptor beta chains below all came from one sample that was sequenced in a study of T cell responses to AZD1222 COVID-19 vaccine. Data came from immunoSEQ multiplex PCR; TCRdb stores just in-frame clones and leaves some out. The sample lists some 170,000 clones; 80% to 90% were seen once. This specimen consisted of peripheral blood, obtained 28 days after the second dose of the MenACWY control vaccine. The source is an adult who received the MenACWY meningococcal vaccine as a control.

On this clone itself: This sample includes further DNA sequences coding for the same CDR3. The chain recombines TRBV18 with TRBJ2-7, with a possible D match to TRBD2 (6 bases). The V gene's germline CDR1 is KGHSH and CDR2 LQKENI. This CDR3 is 12 amino acids long. The V and J ends lost 3 bases and 4 bases respectively, with 7 bases between them. CDR3 bases: TGTGCCAGCTCACCGGGAGGTTACGAGCAGTACTTC. Amino acids: CASSPGGYEQYF.

Only one count was recorded for this clone. The chain combines TRBV6-5 with TRBJ1-5; D might be TRBD1 (5 bases). Trimming removed 0 bases from V and 5 bases from J, with 5 bases in between. Germline V gene data show CDR1 as MNHEY and CDR2 as SVGAGI. The CDR3 totals 13 residues. The CDR3 DNA follows: TGTGCCAGCAGTTACTCAGGGGATCAGCCCCAGCATTTT. As protein: CASSYSGDQPQHF.

The chain couples TRBV28 to TRBJ1-1; D gene uncertain. This CDR3 spans 17 amino acids. Between the trimmed V and J ends, which lost 4 bases and 2 bases, there was a span of 20 bases. Looked up from germline, CDR1 is MDHEN and CDR2 is SYDVKM. DNA for the CDR3: TGTGCCAGCAGTTCCCTACTAGCTAGATTCGTTAACACTGAAGCTTTCTTT. It translates to CASSSLLARFVNTEAFF.

The chain recombines TRBV30 with TRBJ2-1; D remains unclear. Germline values: CDR1 GTSNPN, CDR2 SVGIG (reference sequence). With 0 bases removed from V and 9 bases from J, the gap between germline ends came to 3 bases. The CDR3 is 10 amino acids. The CDR3 loop is CAWSVREQFF. CDR3 sequence (DNA): TGTGCCTGGAGTGTACGTGAGCAGTTCTTC.

The V and J genes are TRBV28 and TRBJ1-2; 7 nucleotides agree with TRBD1. The CDR3 sequence is 14 residues long. V was pared by 4 bases and J by 5 bases, with 7 bases of the junction left unmatched. The germline V gene encodes CDR1 MDHEN and CDR2 SYDVKM. This chain's CDR3 is CASSYQGVRYGYTF. CDR3 DNA sequence: TGTGCCAGCAGTTACCAGGGGGTTAGATATGGCTACACCTTC.

The V gene is TRBV4-2, the J gene TRBJ1-4; 7 bases agree with TRBD1. This CDR3 is 17 amino acids long. V lost 0 bases to trimming and J lost 4 bases; unmatched junction nucleotides: 8. Germline V gives CDR1 LGHNA, CDR2 YNFKEQ. CDR3 coding DNA: TGTGCCAGCAGCCAAGAGCGAAAGGGACAGAGTAATGAAAAACTGTTTTTT. Translation: CASSQERKGQSNEKLFF.

The chain joins TRBV24-1 to TRBJ1-1; 8 bases map to TRBD1. The germline V gene encodes CDR1 KGHDR and CDR2 SFDVKD. J gave up 3 bases and V 4 bases, and 3 bases lay outside the gene matches. The CDR3 contains 14 residues. The CDR3 nucleotides read TGTGCCACCAGTGAAGGACAGGGACACACTGAAGCTTTCTTT. It translates to CATSEGQGHTEAFF.

The chain combines TRBV5-6 with TRBJ2-6; 11 nucleotides align to TRBD1. Germline values: CDR1 SGHDT, CDR2 YYEEEE. The CDR3 runs to 19 residues. V lost 0 bases to trimming and J lost 3 bases; unmatched junction nucleotides: 8. For the CDR3, the DNA is TGTGCCAGCAGCTTGGAGGGGACAGGGGGTCCCTTTGGGGCCAACGTCCTGACTTTC. Its translation: CASSLEGTGGPFGANVLTF.

The chain has TRBV27 and TRBJ1-6, with D hard to call. The V gene lost 7 bases and the J gene lost 10 bases, with 23 bases spanning the gap. CDR1 is MNHEY, CDR2 SMNVEV, per germline (reference sequence). This CDR3 region has 16 residues. For the CDR3, the DNA is TGTGCCAGCATGGCCGCGACCCCGTCGTCCCTCTCACCCCTCCACTTT. Amino acid sequence: CASMAATPSSLSPLHF.

This chain joins TRBV28 and TRBJ1-5; 8 nucleotides line up with TRBD1. The CDR3 loop spans 14 amino acids. Germline assignment: CDR1 MDHEN and CDR2 SYDVKM. V was pared by 6 bases and J by 7 bases, with 8 bases of the junction left unmatched. The CDR3 DNA sequence: TGTGCCAGCAGCTACCGGACAGGGTCACAGCCCCAGCATTTT. Residues: CASSYRTGSQPQHF.

The rearrangement joins TRBV18 to TRBJ1-2, with D perhaps matching TRBD1 (6 bases). Trimming stripped 2 bases from V and 4 bases from J, with 11 bases between. In germline, CDR1 is KGHSH, CDR2 LQKENI. The CDR3 spans 14 residues. The CDR3 coding sequence is TGTGCCAGCTCACCATCGACAGGCAGCTATGGCTACACCTTC. Translated, it gives CASSPSTGSYGYTF.

This clone was counted a single time. The genes are TRBV5-8 and TRBJ2-2, with 10 bases lining up with TRBD2. The CDR3 spans 15 residues. With V trimmed by 4 bases and J by 4 bases, 4 bases remained unmatched. Germline CDR1 is SGHTS and CDR2 is YDEGEE. The CDR3 region has the DNA TGTGCCAGCAGCCAGCGGGAGGGCCGCACCGGGGAGCTGTTTTTT. Amino acid sequence: CASSQREGRTGELFF.

The chain joins TRBV10-3 to TRBJ2-2; 14 bases fit TRBD2. Trimming at V came to 4 bases and at J to 0 bases, leaving 1 base not matched to a gene. Looked up from germline, CDR1 is ENHRY and CDR2 is SYGVKD. This CDR3 region has 17 residues. CDR3 region: CAISGTSGGTNTGELFF. In DNA, the CDR3 is TGTGCCATCAGTGGGACTAGCGGGGGGACGAACACCGGGGAGCTGTTTTTT.

This rearrangement joins TRBV7-2 to TRBJ1-2, with a possible D match to TRBD1 (6 bases). The V end lost 1 base, the J end lost 6 bases, and 21 bases lay between the germline ends. The CDR3 is 17 residues long. Germline loops: CDR1 SGHTA, CDR2 FQGNSA. CDR3 bases: TGTGCCAGCAGCTTAGTTTCTGGGGGCGCGTACGTAGATGGCTACACCTTC. This gives the protein CASSLVSGGAYVDGYTF.

The chain joins TRBV5-4 to TRBJ2-6, with D unresolved. The CDR3 is 15 amino acids. Germline V lookup: CDR1 SGHNT, CDR2 YYREEE (reference sequence). V lost 4 bases and J 0 bases, leaving 8 bases between the germline ends. The CDR3 region has the DNA TGTGCCAGCAGCCCGATGAACTCTGGGGCCAACGTCCTGACTTTC. Translation: CASSPMNSGANVLTF. Using reference TRBV5-4 and TRBJ2-6 for the parts outside the CDR3, the full variable domain is ETGVTQSPTHLIKTRGQQVTLRCSSQSGHNTVSWYQQALGQGPQFIFQYYREEENGRGNFPPRFSGLQFPNYSSELNVNALELDDSALYLCASSPMNSGANVLTFGAGSRLTVL.

This chain uses TRBV7-3 with TRBJ2-3; possibly TRBD2 for D (5 bases). Between the trimmed V and J ends, which lost 4 bases and 2 bases, there was a span of 13 bases. The CDR3 is 15 amino acids. Looked up from germline, CDR1 is SGHTA and CDR2 is FQGTGA. The CDR3: CASSSNSGITDTQYF. The CDR3 DNA sequence: TGTGCCAGCAGCTCCAACAGCGGAATCACAGATACGCAGTATTTT.

The sample holds a few counts of this clone. V usage is TRBV7-2 and J usage is TRBJ2-7; D is undetermined. Deletions cut 1 base from V and 2 bases from J, with 6 bases between. The CDR3 contains 13 residues. The germline gives CDR1 SGHTA, CDR2 FQGNSA. CDR3 loop: CASSLGETYEQYF. The CDR3 coding sequence is TGTGCCAGCAGCTTAGGCGAGACCTACGAGCAGTACTTC.

The chain employs TRBV5-5 and TRBJ1-6; perhaps TRBD1 as D (6 bases). There are 16 residues in the CDR3. Deletions cut 4 bases from V and 7 bases from J, with 18 bases between. CDR1 is SGHKS, CDR2 YYEKEE, per germline (reference sequence). As DNA, the CDR3 is TGTGCCAGCAGCCCGGACAGACTCCAATCCAATTCACCCCTCCACTTT. It specifies CASSPDRLQSNSPLHF.

This chain links TRBV6-4 with TRBJ2-3; no clear D gene. Trimming removed 4 bases at V and 2 bases at J, with 10 bases between. Germline V CDR1 and CDR2: MRHNA, SNTAGT. This CDR3 is 14 amino acids long. CDR3 residues: CASSVSRTTDTQYF. In DNA, the CDR3 is TGTGCCAGCAGTGTTAGCAGAACCACAGATACGCAGTATTTT.

The J gene is TRBJ1-2, the V gene TRBV7-9; no definite D call. CDR3 length equals 13 residues. The ends were cut back, 1 base at V and 5 bases at J, with 8 bases in the middle. Looked up from germline, CDR1 is SEHNR and CDR2 is FQNEAQ (reference sequence). CDR3 DNA sequence: TGTGCCAGCAGCTTAGTGCCGGTGTATGGCTACACCTTC. Its translation is CASSLVPVYGYTF.